This is a list of T cell receptor beta chains from one sample in a study of blood T cell repertoires in COVID-19. Method: immunoSEQ multiplex PCR; TCRdb's copy keeps in-frame clones and lacks some. Found here are under 40,000 clones, 90% of them singletons; the top ten hold around 35%. Sequencing used peripheral blood. All receptors derive from a man in his 60s with active or convalescent COVID-19. Both conserved end residues are part of each CDR3. The D gene is left open where the match is weak. Some rows mark clone size as missing; the rest say once, few, many or name a class of expanded clone.

d_gene,j_gene,v_gene,abundance,CDR3aa,CDR3nt
-,TRBJ2-3,TRBV5-4,-,CASSWAPGSADTQYF,TGTGCCAGCAGCTGGGCTCCGGGGTCTGCAGATACGCAGTATTTT
-,TRBJ1-6,TRBV7-9,-,CASSLGGRVSPLHF,TGTGCCAGCAGCTTAGGGGGGCGGGTATCACCCCTCCACTTT
-,TRBJ2-7,TRBV5-1,-,CASSLLTTEQYF,TGCGCCAGCAGCTTGCTAACCACCGAGCAGTACTTC
-,TRBJ1-1,TRBV18,-,CASSSGEGGNTEAFF,TGTGCCAGCTCATCAGGGGAAGGGGGTAACACTGAAGCTTTCTTT
TRBD1,TRBJ2-3,TRBV5-1,-,CASSVYRGRVVTDTQYF,TGCGCCAGCAGCGTCTACAGGGGGCGCGTCGTAACAGATACGCAGTATTTT
-,TRBJ1-2,TRBV15,-,CATSRDRQSYGYTF,TGTGCCACCAGCAGAGACCGACAGTCGTATGGCTACACCTTC
TRBD1,TRBJ2-1,TRBV27,once,CASSLSPGQGYNEQFF,TGTGCCAGCAGTTTATCACCGGGACAGGGTTACAATGAGCAGTTCTTC
-,TRBJ1-3,TRBV19,-,CASSISQNGNTIYF,TGTGCCAGTAGTATCTCGCAGAATGGAAACACCATATATTTT
TRBD2,TRBJ2-3,TRBV19,-,CASRTLAGGSDTQYF,TGTGCCAGTAGAACTCTAGCGGGGGGGTCAGATACGCAGTATTTT
TRBD1,TRBJ1-2,TRBV5-1,-,CASRGYDRDGYTF,TGCGCCAGCAGGGGGTACGACAGGGATGGCTACACCTTC
TRBD1,TRBJ2-7,TRBV7-2,-,CASSWDRGPPYEQYF,TGTGCCAGCAGCTGGGACAGGGGACCCCCCTACGAGCAGTACTTC
TRBD1,TRBJ1-1,TRBV7-9,many,CASSLAATGETEAFF,TGTGCCAGCAGCTTGGCCGCGACAGGGGAGACTGAAGCTTTCTTT
-,TRBJ2-7,TRBV6-5,-,CASSYRRGSYEQYF,TGTGCCAGCAGTTACCGTCGAGGGAGCTACGAGCAGTACTTC
-,TRBJ1-1,TRBV12-3/TRBV12-4,once,CASSFNGGTEAFF,TGTGCCAGCAGTTTTAACGGGGGCACTGAAGCTTTCTTT
TRBD2,TRBJ2-3,TRBV5-1,once,CASSPPRLADTDTQYF,TGCGCCAGCAGCCCGCCTCGACTAGCGGATACAGATACGCAGTATTTT
-,TRBJ1-3,TRBV5-6,-,CASSFGGYYGNTIYF,TGTGCCAGCAGCTTCGGGGGGTATTATGGAAACACCATATATTTT
-,TRBJ1-1,TRBV18,-,CASQTDLNTEAFF,TGTGCCAGCCAGACAGACTTGAACACTGAAGCTTTCTTT
TRBD2,TRBJ2-2,TRBV5-5,-,CASSPIAGANTGELFF,TGTGCCAGCAGCCCTATAGCGGGGGCGAACACCGGGGAGCTGTTTTTT
-,TRBJ1-2,TRBV28,-,CASSWGRGPRGYGYTF,TGTGCCAGCAGTTGGGGGCGGGGGCCGAGGGGCTATGGCTACACCTTC
TRBD1,TRBJ1-2,TRBV3-1/TRBV3-2,-,CASSLDRGQGYTF,TGTGCCAGCAGCCTCGACAGGGGACAAGGCTACACCTTC
-,TRBJ1-5,TRBV7-6,few,CASSLVTGLNQPQHF,TGTGCCAGCAGCTTAGTAACAGGGCTCAATCAGCCCCAGCATTTT
TRBD1,TRBJ2-7,TRBV28,-,CASRGQGAYEQYF,TGTGCCAGCAGAGGACAGGGGGCTTACGAGCAGTACTTC
-,TRBJ2-7,TRBV6-5,-,CASDPRGGTAYEQYF,TGTGCCAGCGACCCTCGCGGGGGCACCGCCTACGAGCAGTACTTC
-,TRBJ1-4,TRBV19,-,CASSGTGTPIGEKLFF,TGTGCCAGTAGTGGAACCGGGACTCCAATTGGTGAAAAACTGTTTTTT
-,TRBJ2-3,TRBV7-6,-,CASSPRDVSTDTQYF,TGTGCCAGCAGCCCCCGGGATGTTAGCACAGATACGCAGTATTTT
TRBD2,TRBJ2-1,TRBV6-5,-,CASSLGLVREQFF,TGTGCCAGCAGTTTGGGACTAGTACGCGAGCAGTTCTTC
-,TRBJ2-7,TRBV6-2/TRBV6-3,once,CASSWDNSYEQYF,TGTGCCAGCAGTTGGGACAACTCCTACGAGCAGTACTTC